The 10 T cell receptor beta chains reported below all come from one sample, sequenced in a study of blood T cell repertoires in COVID-19. Assay used: immunoSEQ multiplex PCR; TCRdb lists only in-frame clones, some missing. The sample holds 350,000 to 450,000 clones, about 87% seen once. The specimen sequenced was peripheral blood. The receptors here all came from an older woman with COVID-19, enrolled during active disease.

The rearrangement links TRBV9 to TRBJ1-2; D not certain. Trimming removed 0 bases at V and 2 bases at J, with 11 bases between. The CDR3 has 15 amino acids. Germline V CDR1 and CDR2: SGDLS, YYNGEE. The CDR3 region has the DNA TGTGCCAGCAGCGTAGAGGCCACTAAGAACTATGGCTACACCTTC. Translating it yields CASSVEATKNYGYTF.

The chain combines TRBV2 with TRBJ2-1; 7 bases map to TRBD1. The CDR3 consists of 10 residues. V lost 6 bases and J lost 14; bases outside the gene matches: 4. Germline V gene sequence: CDR1 SNHLY, CDR2 FYNNEI. DNA of the CDR3: TGTGCCAGCAGGTTGGGACAGAAGTTCTTC. The encoded protein is CASRLGQKFF.

CDR3 bases: TGTGCCTGGAGTCGGGACAGTGGCACTGAAGCTTTCTTT. Amino acid sequence: CAWSRDSGTEAFF. This chain connects TRBV30 to TRBJ1-1, with 7 bases that match TRBD1. Germline V gene sequence: CDR1 GTSNPN, CDR2 SVGIG (reference sequence). With V trimmed by 2 bases and J by 4 bases, 4 bases remained unmatched. The CDR3 runs to 13 residues.

The gene calls are TRBV5-4 and TRBJ1-2; TRBD1 aligns across 7 bases. The V segment lost 4 bases and the J segment 6 bases; nucleotides outside the gene matches: 6. Looked up from germline, CDR1 is SGHNT and CDR2 is YYREEE (reference sequence). The CDR3 is made up of 13 amino acids. The CDR3 sequence: CASSIIRGHGYTF. The DNA of the CDR3 is TGTGCCAGCAGCATTATTAGGGGGCATGGCTACACCTTC.

The genes are TRBV5-1 and TRBJ2-5; a weak D match, TRBD1 (6 bases). The CDR3 has 13 residues. Trimming stripped 7 bases from V and 4 bases from J, with 14 bases between. Germline V CDR1 and CDR2: SGHRS, YFSETQ. The CDR3 DNA sequence: TGCGCCAGCGGGGGCCAGGGCGGAGAGACCCAGTACTTC. Translation gives CASGGQGGETQYF.

The chain links TRBV5-1 to TRBJ2-2; 10 bases are shared with TRBD1. Germline V CDR1 and CDR2: SGHRS, YFSETQ. There are 15 residues in the CDR3. J gave up 3 bases and V 4 bases, and 3 bases lay outside the gene matches. Written as DNA, the CDR3 is TGCGCCAGCAGCCAGGACAGGGGGGACACCGGGGAGCTGTTTTTT. Its translation is CASSQDRGDTGELFF.

This CDR3 reads CASNHPGTSRNEQFF. The CDR3 DNA follows: TGTGCCAGTAACCACCCCGGGACTAGCAGGAATGAGCAGTTCTTC. The chain has TRBV19 and TRBJ2-1; 9 positions match TRBD2. Trimming removed 7 bases from V and 7 bases from J; junction bases left unmatched: 11. CDR1 and CDR2 from the germline V gene are LNHDA and SQIVND (reference sequence). The CDR3 extends over 15 amino acids. Full variable domain (outside the CDR3, taken from reference TRBV19 and TRBJ2-1): DGGITQSPKYLFRKEGQNVTLSCEQNLNHDAMYWYRQDPGQGLRLIYYSQIVNDFQKGDIAEGYSVSREKKESFPLTVTSAQKNPTAFYLCASNHPGTSRNEQFFGPGTRLTVL.

V gene TRBV2 combines with J gene TRBJ2-5; D gene ambiguous. Trimming removed 10 bases at V and 5 bases at J, with 11 bases between. This CDR3 contains 11 residues. CDR1 is SNHLY, CDR2 FYNNEI, per germline. CDR3 sequence: CATAVGETQYF. CDR3 DNA sequence: TGTGCCACCGCGGTTGGCGAGACCCAGTACTTC.

V usage is TRBV7-3 and J usage is TRBJ2-3; D is perhaps TRBD2 (7 bases). CDR3 size: 15 residues. Germline V gene lookup returns CDR1 SGHTA and CDR2 FQGTGA. V shed 4 bases and J shed 5 bases, with 16 bases lying between them. CDR3 bases: TGTGCCAGCAGCTACACGGCGGGGGCGGGAGATACGCAGTATTTT. This codes for CASSYTAGAGDTQYF.

The chain couples TRBV7-3 to TRBJ2-1; TRBD2 aligns across 10 bases. V lost 4 bases, J lost 10 bases, and 10 bases stayed unmatched. Germline V gene lookup returns CDR1 SGHTA and CDR2 FQGTGA. There are 15 residues in the CDR3. CDR3: CASSSAGGPVVEQFF. DNA for the CDR3: TGTGCCAGCAGCTCAGCGGGGGGGCCGGTCGTCGAGCAGTTCTTC.